A single sample gave rise to the 18 T cell receptor beta chains below, sequenced in a study of T-cell reconstitution after alpha-beta-depleted transplantation in children. The TCRbeta library was prepared with unique molecular identifiers. Via MiXCR, TCRdb re-called the PCR reads, giving one row per CDR3 protein. Seen here are some 200,000 distinct CDR3 sequences, about a tenth observed once, and the top ten hold roughly 27%. Sequences were derived from PBMCs, sampled before TCRalphabeta/CD19-depleted stem cell transplant. These TCRs come from a child younger than two with acute myeloid leukemia, due to receive a stem cell transplant.

In its sample, this clonotype was seen many times. The chain recombines TRBV5-4 with TRBJ1-5, with unresolved D. The V end lost 2 bases, the J end lost 1 base, and 7 bases lay between the germline ends. The CDR3 runs 14 residues. Germline CDR1 and CDR2: SGHNT and YYREEE (reference sequence). The DNA of the CDR3 is TGTGCCAGCAGCTTAAGAGGGAGCAATCAGCCCCAGCATTTT. It encodes CASSLRGSNQPQHF.

This clonotype was observed many times. The chain is built from TRBV7-9 and TRBJ1-5; TRBD1 might be the D (5 bases). V lost 1 base to trimming and J lost 1 base, with 5 bases between them. This CDR3 has 14 residues. The germline V gene has CDR1 SEHNR and CDR2 FQNEAQ (reference sequence). The CDR3 region is CASSLGQSNQPQHF. CDR3 DNA: TGTGCCAGCAGCTTAGGACAGAGCAATCAGCCCCAGCATTTT.

The CDR3 loop reads CASSQSGPSAGELFF. CDR3 coding DNA: TGCGCCAGCAGTCAGTCCGGGCCCTCGGCCGGGGAGCTGTTTTTT. This chain joins TRBV23-1 and TRBJ2-2, with D hard to call. TRBV23-1 is assigned to the ORF class and has an uncertain function. The CDR3 is 15 amino acids. V was trimmed by 3 bases and J by 6 bases, leaving 14 bases between them.

This clonotype appeared many times. This rearrangement joins TRBV18 to TRBJ2-3, with D uncertain. The germline V gene encodes CDR1 KGHSH and CDR2 LQKENI. CDR3 length equals 11 residues. V was pared by 5 bases and J by 4 bases, with 4 bases between. CDR3 coding DNA: TGTGCCAGCTCAGGATCAGATACGCAGTATTTT. Protein: CASSGSDTQYF.

Ten or more counts support this clonotype. V gene TRBV18 combines with J gene TRBJ2-7; 11 bases are a match to TRBD2. CDR1 and CDR2 (germline): KGHSH, LQKENI. The CDR3 is 15 residues long. V gave up 3 bases and J gave up 3 bases; unmatched junction bases: 4. The CDR3 protein is CASSPGTSGFYEQYF. The CDR3 nucleotides are TGTGCCAGCTCACCCGGGACTAGCGGATTCTACGAGCAGTACTTC.

This clonotype was counted a few times. The chain has TRBV29-1 and TRBJ2-1, with unresolved D. With 6 bases removed from V and 7 bases from J, the gap between germline ends came to 13 bases. CDR1 is SQVTM and CDR2 is ANQGSEA in the germline V gene. CDR3 size: 12 residues. CDR3 sequence (DNA): TGCAGCGTCGCCGGATTCAGGAATGAGCAGTTCTTC. Amino acid sequence: CSVAGFRNEQFF.

This clonotype was found many times. The chain employs TRBV6-2 or TRBV6-3 and TRBJ1-6; D is undetermined. With 8 bases removed from V and 10 bases from J, the gap between germline ends came to 9 bases. The CDR3 spans 11 residues. Germline V gives CDR1 MNHEY, CDR2 SVGEGT. The CDR3 coding sequence is TGTGCCAGCGCGGAAGCCTCACCCCTCCACTTT. Residues: CASAEASPLHF.

This clonotype appeared a few times. The gene calls are TRBV11-3 and TRBJ2-3; 12 positions match TRBD2. With V trimmed by 4 bases and J by 3 bases, 5 bases remained unmatched. The CDR3 loop spans 16 amino acids. Germline V gene data show CDR1 as SGHNT and CDR2 as YENEEA. CDR3 loop: CASSSRTSGKTDTQYF. In DNA form, the CDR3 reads TGTGCCAGCAGCTCCAGGACTAGCGGGAAAACAGATACGCAGTATTTT.

This clonotype was recorded many times. This sequence joins TRBV12-3 or TRBV12-4 and TRBJ1-6; D remains ambiguous. CDR3 length: 16 residues. V dropped 7 bases and J dropped 0 bases, with 13 bases sitting between them. The CDR3 DNA sequence: TGTGCCAGCACCCTCGGCCGGAGCTCCTATAATTCACCCCTCCACTTT. Translation: CASTLGRSSYNSPLHF.

This clonotype appeared a few times. The chain combines TRBV3-1 with TRBJ1-1; 10 bases match TRBD1. The CDR3 length is 14 residues. In germline, CDR1 is LGHDT, CDR2 YNNKEL (reference sequence). Losses at the gene ends were 6 bases for V and 1 base for J; bases not matched to a gene: 2. CDR3 sequence: CASRDRGTNTEAFF. The CDR3 bases are TGTGCCAGCAGGGACAGGGGGACGAACACTGAAGCTTTCTTT.

The DNA for the CDR3 is TGCAGTGCTAGAGATAGGGGACTAGCGGGACGGGGAAGCTCCTACAATGAGCAGTTCTTC. As protein: CSARDRGLAGRGSSYNEQFF. The chain joins TRBV20-1 to TRBJ2-1; 13 bases are shared with TRBD2. This CDR3 has 20 residues. Germline V gene data show CDR1 as DFQATT and CDR2 as SNEGSKA (reference sequence). V gave up 0 bases and J gave up 0 bases; unmatched junction bases: 11.

In its sample, this clonotype was seen many times. The chain's CDR3 is CASSPPGNSYEQYF. The CDR3 DNA follows: TGTGCCAGCTCACCACCAGGGAATTCCTACGAGCAGTACTTC. This sequence joins TRBV18 and TRBJ2-7; D unclear. The V and J ends lost 0 bases and 1 base respectively, with 7 bases between them. CDR3 length: 14 amino acids. CDR1 is KGHSH and CDR2 is LQKENI in the germline V gene. The full variable domain, in which reference TRBV18 and TRBJ2-7 provide the parts outside the CDR3, is NAGVMQNPRHLVRRRGQEARLRCSPMKGHSHVYWYRQLPEEGLKFMVYLQKENIIDESGMPKERFSAEFPKEGPSILRIQQVVRGDSAAYFCASSPPGNSYEQYFGPGTRLTVT.

The CDR3 spells CASSTRGYGAFF. The CDR3 DNA reads as TGTGCCAGCAGCACCAGGGGGTACGGAGCTTTCTTT. This chain connects TRBV27 to TRBJ1-1; 7 bases are shared with TRBD1. This CDR3 comprises 12 residues. The junction had 8 bases not matched to a gene; V was cut back by 6 bases and J by 10 bases. Germline values: CDR1 MNHEY, CDR2 SMNVEV (reference sequence).

The table lists this clonotype with many counts. The rearrangement uses TRBV12-3 or TRBV12-4 and TRBJ2-5; TRBD1 matches at 7 bases. The CDR3 length is 16 residues. With V trimmed by 5 bases and J by 4 bases, 13 bases remained unmatched. CDR3 sequence reads: CASSQSPRTGGETQYF. In DNA, the CDR3 is TGTGCCAGCAGTCAATCACCCCGGACAGGCGGAGAGACCCAGTACTTC.

The sample holds many counts of this clonotype. The V gene is TRBV7-9, the J gene TRBJ1-1; 8 nucleotides agree with TRBD1. CDR3 length: 17 residues. CDR1 is SEHNR, CDR2 FQNEAQ, per germline (reference sequence). The junction had 10 bases not matched to a gene; V was cut back by 2 bases and J by 2 bases. CDR3 in DNA: TGTGCCAGCAGCTTATTTGGACAGGGAGTTCGCAACACTGAAGCTTTCTTT. As protein: CASSLFGQGVRNTEAFF. Drawing the rest from reference TRBV7-9 and TRBJ1-1, the complete variable domain is DTGVSQNPRHKITKRGQNVTFRCDPISEHNRLYWYRQTLGQGPEFLTYFQNEAQLEKSRLLSDRFSAERPKGSFSTLEIQRTEQGDSAMYLCASSLFGQGVRNTEAFFGQGTRLTVV.

About this clonotype: This may be a read error, as it is one base from a much larger clone. The chain has TRBV3-1 and TRBJ2-3; possibly TRBD2 for D (5 bases). CDR1 is LGHDT and CDR2 is YNNKEL in the germline V gene (reference sequence). The CDR3 is made up of 17 amino acids. The CDR3 loop is CACSQVLSEGRRDTQYF. The CDR3, as DNA: TGTGCCTGCAGCCAAGTTCTGTCTGAGGGAAGGAGGGATACGCAGTATTTT.

In its sample, this clonotype was seen many times. This chain connects TRBV7-9 to TRBJ1-1; D gene uncertain. The CDR3 is 13 amino acids. Germline V gene lookup returns CDR1 SEHNR and CDR2 FQNEAQ (reference sequence). V gave up 5 bases and J gave up 0 bases, with 7 bases separating them. The CDR3 DNA reads TGTGCCAGCAGCCCAACAGTGAACACTGAAGCTTTCTTT. Protein: CASSPTVNTEAFF.

This clonotype turned up a few times. The rearrangement joins TRBV2 to TRBJ2-7; possibly TRBD1 or TRBD2 for D (5 bases each). The V end lost 2 bases, the J end lost 5 bases, and 19 bases lay between the germline ends. The length of the CDR3 is 16 residues. CDR1 SNHLY and CDR2 FYNNEI come from the germline V gene. CDR3 residues: CASSEFRGLMDNEQYF. For the CDR3, the DNA is TGTGCCAGCAGTGAATTTCGGGGCCTAATGGACAACGAGCAGTACTTC.